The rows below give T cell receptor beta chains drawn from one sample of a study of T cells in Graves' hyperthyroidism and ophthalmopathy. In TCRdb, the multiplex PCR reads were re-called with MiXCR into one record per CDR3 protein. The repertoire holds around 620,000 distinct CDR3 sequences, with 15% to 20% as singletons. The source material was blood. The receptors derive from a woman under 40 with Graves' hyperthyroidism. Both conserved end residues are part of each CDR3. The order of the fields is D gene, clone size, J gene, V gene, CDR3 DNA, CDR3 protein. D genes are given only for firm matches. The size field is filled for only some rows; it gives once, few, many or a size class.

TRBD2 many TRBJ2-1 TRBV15 TGTGCCACCAGCAGAGGTGGGACTAGCGGACGCAATGAGCAGTTCTTC CATSRGGTSGRNEQFF
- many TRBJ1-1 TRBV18 TGTGCCAGCTCACCGGAACAGGGTAGCACTGAAGCTTTCTTT CASSPEQGSTEAFF
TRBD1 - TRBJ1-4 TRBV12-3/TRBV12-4 TGTGCCAGCAGTGGGACAGGGATAGGGGCTAATGAAAAACTGTTTTTT CASSGTGIGANEKLFF
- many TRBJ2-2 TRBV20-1 TGCAGTGCATACTTTTCCGGGGAGCTGTTTTTT CSAYFSGELFF
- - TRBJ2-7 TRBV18 TGTGCCAGCTCACCACCACGTGACTCAGGCACCTACGAGCAGTACTTC CASSPPRDSGTYEQYF
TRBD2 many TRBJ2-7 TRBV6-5 TGTGCCAGCAGTTACGTTACTAGCGGGCGCCGCTACGAGCAGTACTTC CASSYVTSGRRYEQYF
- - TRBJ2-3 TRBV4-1 TGCGCCAGCAGCCAAGATGTAGGCACAGATACGCAGTATTTT CASSQDVGTDTQYF
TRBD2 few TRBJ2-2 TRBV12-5 TGTGCTAGTGGTTTGGTACAGATAGCGGGAGGAAGCGGGGAGCTGTTTTTT CASGLVQIAGGSGELFF
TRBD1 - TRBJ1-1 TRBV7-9 TGTGCCAGCAGCTTAGCGCGTCAGGGGGCCGGCACTGAAGCTTTCTTT CASSLARQGAGTEAFF
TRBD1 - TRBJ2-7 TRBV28 TGTGCCAGCAGGGGGACAGGGGGCGTTGCCTACGAGCAGTACTTC CASRGTGGVAYEQYF
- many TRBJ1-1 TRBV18 TGTGCCAGCTCACCCGCAGGGTCGAACACTGAAGCTTTCTTT CASSPAGSNTEAFF
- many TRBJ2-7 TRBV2 TGTGCCAGTAGAGTGGACTCAACCTACGAGCAGTACTTC CASRVDSTYEQYF
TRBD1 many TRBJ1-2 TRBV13 TGTGCCAGCAGCCTGGGGACAGGCCACTATGGCTACACCTTC CASSLGTGHYGYTF
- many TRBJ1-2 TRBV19 TGTGCCAGTAGTCTCCGGGACAAGAACTATGGCTACACCTTC CASSLRDKNYGYTF
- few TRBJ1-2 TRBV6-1 TGTGCCAGCAGTGAAGCGAGGGAGGGCTACACCTTC CASSEAREGYTF
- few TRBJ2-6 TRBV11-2 TGTGCCAGCAGCTTATTGGTATCTGGGGCCAACGTCCTGACTTTC CASSLLVSGANVLTF
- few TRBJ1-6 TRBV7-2 TGTGCCAGCAGCTTAGCGCCGACATATGGGAATTCACCCCTCCACTTT CASSLAPTYGNSPLHF
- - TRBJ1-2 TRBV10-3 TGTGCCATCAGTGAGTCGACAGCCCTTTCCCATGGCTACACCTTC CAISESTALSHGYTF
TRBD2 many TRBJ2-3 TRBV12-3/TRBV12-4 TGTGCCAGCAGTTTCGGACTAGCGTTAGGCTCAGATACGCAGTATTTT CASSFGLALGSDTQYF
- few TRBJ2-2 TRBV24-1 TGTGCCACCAGTGACCTAGGGACATCTACCGGGGAGCTGTTTTTT CATSDLGTSTGELFF
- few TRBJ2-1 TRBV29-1 TGCAGCGTTGAAACAGCGACCAATGAGCAGTTCTTC CSVETATNEQFF
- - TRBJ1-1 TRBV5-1 TGCGCCAGCAGCTTGGGCGGTTTCGATACTGAAGCTTTCTTT CASSLGGFDTEAFF
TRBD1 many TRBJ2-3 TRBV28 TGTGCCAGCAGTTACAGGGGGCGCAGCACAGATACGCAGTATTTT CASSYRGRSTDTQYF
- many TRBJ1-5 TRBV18 TGTGCCAGCTCACTGAATGACGATCAGCCCCAGCATTTT CASSLNDDQPQHF
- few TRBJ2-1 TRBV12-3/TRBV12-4 TGTGCCAGCACCAACACCTACAATGAGCAGTTCTTC CASTNTYNEQFF
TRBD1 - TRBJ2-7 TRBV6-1 TGTGCCAGCAGCCGAAATTCCGGGACAGGGGGTGCCTACGAGCAGTACTTC CASSRNSGTGGAYEQYF
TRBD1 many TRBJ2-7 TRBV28 TGTGCCAGCAGTGGGACAGTCTCCTACGAGCAGTACTTC CASSGTVSYEQYF
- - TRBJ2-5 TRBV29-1 TGCAGCGCTAGACCGATCCAAGAGACCCAGTACTTC CSARPIQETQYF
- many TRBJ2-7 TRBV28 TGTGCCAGCAGTTCTGGTCGGGACTACGAGCAGTACTTC CASSSGRDYEQYF
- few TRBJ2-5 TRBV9 TGTGCCAGCAGCGGAGGGGATCGAGAGACCCAGTACTTC CASSGGDRETQYF
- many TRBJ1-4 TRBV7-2 TGTGCCAGCAGCCCAGTAATGATTGCAACTAATGAAAAACTGTTTTTT CASSPVMIATNEKLFF
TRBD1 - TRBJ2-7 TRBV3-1 TGTGCCAGCAGCCAAGCCACAGGGGGTAGCTACGAGCAGTACTTC CASSQATGGSYEQYF
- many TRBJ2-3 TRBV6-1 TGTGCCAGCAGTTCCGCCCTAGCGCTCACAGATACGCAGTATTTT CASSSALALTDTQYF
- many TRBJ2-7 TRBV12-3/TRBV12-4 TGTGCCAGCAAACCCTCAGGGGGAGGGTACGAGCAGTACTTC CASKPSGGGYEQYF
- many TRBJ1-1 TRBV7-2 TGTGCCAGCAGCTTAAATCAGGGGAACACTGAAGCTTTCTTT CASSLNQGNTEAFF
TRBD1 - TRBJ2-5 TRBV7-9 TGTGCCAGCAGCTTAGCTACCCGAGACAGGGGCCGCATGGAGACCCAGTACTTC CASSLATRDRGRMETQYF
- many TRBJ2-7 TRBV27 TGTGCCAGCAGGACGGTTGAGTCATACGAGCAGTACTTC CASRTVESYEQYF
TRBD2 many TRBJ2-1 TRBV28 TGTGCCAGCCGGCGGGATTGGACTAGCGGGAGAACGGGCAATGAGCAGTTCTTC CASRRDWTSGRTGNEQFF
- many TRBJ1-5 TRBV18 TGTGCCAGCTCACCAGAAGGGGGTCAGCCCCAGCATTTT CASSPEGGQPQHF
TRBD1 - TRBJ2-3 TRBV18 TGTGCCAGCTCACCACGGGGACAGGACACAGATACGCAGTATTTT CASSPRGQDTDTQYF
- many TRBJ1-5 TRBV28 TGTGCCAGCAACCTACAGGGCCGTAGGCCCCAGCATTTT CASNLQGRRPQHF
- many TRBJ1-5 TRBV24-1 TGTGCCACCAGTGGCGGGACGGCTGTTAATCAGCCCCAGCATTTT CATSGGTAVNQPQHF